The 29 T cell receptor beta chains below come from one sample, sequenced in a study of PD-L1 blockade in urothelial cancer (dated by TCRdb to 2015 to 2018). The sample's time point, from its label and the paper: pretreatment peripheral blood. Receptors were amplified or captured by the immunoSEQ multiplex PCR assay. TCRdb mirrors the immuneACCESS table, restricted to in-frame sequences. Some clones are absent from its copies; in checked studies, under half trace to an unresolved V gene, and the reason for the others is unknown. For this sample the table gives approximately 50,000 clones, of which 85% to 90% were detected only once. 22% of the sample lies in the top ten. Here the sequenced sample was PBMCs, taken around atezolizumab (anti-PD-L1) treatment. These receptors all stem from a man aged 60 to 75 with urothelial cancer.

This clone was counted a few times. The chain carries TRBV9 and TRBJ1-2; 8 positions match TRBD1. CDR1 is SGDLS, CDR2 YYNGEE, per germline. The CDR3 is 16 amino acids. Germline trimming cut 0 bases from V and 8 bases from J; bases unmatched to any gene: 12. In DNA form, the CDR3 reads TGTGCCAGCAGCGTAGGATTGGGGCAGGGGGCATACGGCTACACCTTC. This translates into CASSVGLGQGAYGYTF.

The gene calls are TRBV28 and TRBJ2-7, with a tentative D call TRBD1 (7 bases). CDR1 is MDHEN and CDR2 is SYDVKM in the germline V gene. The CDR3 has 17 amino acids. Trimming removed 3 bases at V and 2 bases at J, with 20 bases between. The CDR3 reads CASSFVGPGGMAYEQYF. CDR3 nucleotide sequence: TGTGCCAGCAGTTTCGTCGGGCCAGGGGGGATGGCCTACGAGCAGTACTTC.

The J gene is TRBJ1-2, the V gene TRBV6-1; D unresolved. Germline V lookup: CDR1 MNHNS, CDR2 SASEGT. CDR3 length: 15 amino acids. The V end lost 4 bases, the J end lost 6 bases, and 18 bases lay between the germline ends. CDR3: CASSAVFTANNGYTF. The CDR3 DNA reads TGTGCCAGCAGTGCCGTTTTTACAGCTAATAATGGCTACACCTTC.

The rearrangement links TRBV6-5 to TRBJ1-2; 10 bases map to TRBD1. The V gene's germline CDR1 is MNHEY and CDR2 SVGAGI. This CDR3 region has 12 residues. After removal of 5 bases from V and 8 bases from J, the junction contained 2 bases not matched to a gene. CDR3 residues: CASSRDRGGYTF. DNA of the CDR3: TGTGCCAGCAGTCGGGACAGGGGCGGCTACACCTTC.

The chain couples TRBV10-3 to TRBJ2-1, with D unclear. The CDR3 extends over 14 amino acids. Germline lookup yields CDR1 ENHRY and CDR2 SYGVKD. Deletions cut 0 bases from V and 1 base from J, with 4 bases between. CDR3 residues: CAISESPSYNEQFF. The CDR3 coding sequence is TGTGCCATCAGTGAGTCCCCTTCCTACAATGAGCAGTTCTTC.

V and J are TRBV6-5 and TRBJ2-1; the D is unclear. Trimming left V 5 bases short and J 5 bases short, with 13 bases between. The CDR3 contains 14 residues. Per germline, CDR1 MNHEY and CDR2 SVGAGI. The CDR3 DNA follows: TGTGCCAGCAGTGTCGATACACATCACAATGAGCAGTTCTTC. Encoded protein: CASSVDTHHNEQFF.

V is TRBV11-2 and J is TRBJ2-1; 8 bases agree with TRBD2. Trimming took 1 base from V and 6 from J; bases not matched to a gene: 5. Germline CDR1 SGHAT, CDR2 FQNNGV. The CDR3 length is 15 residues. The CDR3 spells CASSLGRAGANEQFF. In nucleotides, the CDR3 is TGTGCCAGCAGCTTAGGGCGAGCGGGGGCCAATGAGCAGTTCTTC.

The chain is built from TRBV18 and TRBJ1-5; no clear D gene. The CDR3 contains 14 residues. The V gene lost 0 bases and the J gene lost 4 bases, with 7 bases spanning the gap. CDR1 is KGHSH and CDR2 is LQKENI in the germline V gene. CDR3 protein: CASSPPWQNQPQHF. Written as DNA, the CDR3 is TGTGCCAGCTCACCACCGTGGCAGAATCAGCCCCAGCATTTT.

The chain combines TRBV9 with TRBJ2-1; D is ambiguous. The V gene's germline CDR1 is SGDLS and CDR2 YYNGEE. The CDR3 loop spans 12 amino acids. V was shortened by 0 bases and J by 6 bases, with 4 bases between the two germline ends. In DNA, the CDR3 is TGTGCCAGCAGCGTAGCGAGCAATGAGCAGTTCTTC. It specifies CASSVASNEQFF.

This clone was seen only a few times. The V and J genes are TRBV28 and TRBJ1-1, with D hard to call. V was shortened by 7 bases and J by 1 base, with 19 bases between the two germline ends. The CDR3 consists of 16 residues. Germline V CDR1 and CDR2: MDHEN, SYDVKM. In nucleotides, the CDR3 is TGTGCCAGCACCGACGATTGGGGAGAGGGGAACACTGAAGCTTTCTTT. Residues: CASTDDWGEGNTEAFF.

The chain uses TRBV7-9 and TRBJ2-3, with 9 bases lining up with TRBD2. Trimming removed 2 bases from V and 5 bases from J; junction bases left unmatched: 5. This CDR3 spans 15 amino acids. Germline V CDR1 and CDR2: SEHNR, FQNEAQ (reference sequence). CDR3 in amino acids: CASSLNSGRQDTQYF. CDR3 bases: TGTGCCAGCAGCTTAAACAGCGGGAGGCAAGATACGCAGTATTTT.

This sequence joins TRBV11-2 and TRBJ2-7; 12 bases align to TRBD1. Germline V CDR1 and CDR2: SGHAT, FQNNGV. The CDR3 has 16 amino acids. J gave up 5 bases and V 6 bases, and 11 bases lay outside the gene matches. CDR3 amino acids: CASSFNPGTGGHEQYF. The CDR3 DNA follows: TGTGCCAGCAGTTTCAACCCCGGGACAGGGGGCCACGAGCAGTACTTC.

CDR3 region: CASSLDRFAGGYTEAFF. CDR3 coding DNA: TGTGCCAGCAGCTTAGACCGATTTGCAGGGGGGTACACTGAAGCTTTCTTT. This chain joins TRBV13 and TRBJ1-1; 7 nucleotides agree with TRBD1. This CDR3 contains 17 residues. V dropped 1 base and J dropped 3; count of bases not matched to a gene: 11. Germline V gives CDR1 PRHDT, CDR2 FYEKMQ (reference sequence).

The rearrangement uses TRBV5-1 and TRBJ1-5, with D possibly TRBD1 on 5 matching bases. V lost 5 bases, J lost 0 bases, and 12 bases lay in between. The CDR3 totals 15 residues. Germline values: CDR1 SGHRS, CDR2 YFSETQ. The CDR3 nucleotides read TGCGCCAGCAGGGACACCGTTAATAGCAATCAGCCCCAGCATTTT. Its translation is CASRDTVNSNQPQHF.

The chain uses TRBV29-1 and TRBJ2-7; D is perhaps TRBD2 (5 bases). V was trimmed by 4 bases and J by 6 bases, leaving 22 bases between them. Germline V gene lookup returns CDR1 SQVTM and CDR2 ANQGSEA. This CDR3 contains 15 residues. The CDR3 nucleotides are TGCAGCGTTGGTACTAGGCAGATAAGTCCCTCCGAGCAGTACTTC. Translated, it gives CSVGTRQISPSEQYF.

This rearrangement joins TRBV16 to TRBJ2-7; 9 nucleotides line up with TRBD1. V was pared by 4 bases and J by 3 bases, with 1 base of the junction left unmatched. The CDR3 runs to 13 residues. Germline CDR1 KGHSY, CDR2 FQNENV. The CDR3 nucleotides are TGTGCCAGCAGCCCGACAGGGGGCTACGAGCAGTACTTC. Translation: CASSPTGGYEQYF. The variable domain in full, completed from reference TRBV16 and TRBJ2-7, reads GEEVAQTPKHLVRGEGQKAKLYCAPIKGHSYVFWYQQVLKNEFKFLISFQNENVFDETGMPKERFSAKCLPNSPCSLEIQATKLEDSAVYFCASSPTGGYEQYFGPGTRLTVT.

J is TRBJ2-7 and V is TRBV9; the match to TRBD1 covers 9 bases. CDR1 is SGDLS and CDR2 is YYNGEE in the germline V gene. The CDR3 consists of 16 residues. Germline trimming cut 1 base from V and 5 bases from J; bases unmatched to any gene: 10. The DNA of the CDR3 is TGTGCCAGCAGCGTAACGAGACAGGGGGAGAGCCACGAGCAGTACTTC. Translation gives CASSVTRQGESHEQYF.

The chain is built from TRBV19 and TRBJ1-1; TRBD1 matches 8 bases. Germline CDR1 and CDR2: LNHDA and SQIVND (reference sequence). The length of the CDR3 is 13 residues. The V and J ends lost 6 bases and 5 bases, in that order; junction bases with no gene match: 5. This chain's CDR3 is CASRLQGGTEAFF. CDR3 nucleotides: TGTGCCAGTAGGCTACAGGGGGGTACTGAAGCTTTCTTT.

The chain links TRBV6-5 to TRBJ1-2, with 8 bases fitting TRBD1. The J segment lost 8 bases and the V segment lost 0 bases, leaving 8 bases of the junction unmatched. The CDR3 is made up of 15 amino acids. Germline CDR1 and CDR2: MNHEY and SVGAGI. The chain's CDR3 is CASSYSNTGGKGYTF. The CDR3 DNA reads TGTGCCAGCAGTTACTCGAACACAGGGGGTAAAGGCTACACCTTC.

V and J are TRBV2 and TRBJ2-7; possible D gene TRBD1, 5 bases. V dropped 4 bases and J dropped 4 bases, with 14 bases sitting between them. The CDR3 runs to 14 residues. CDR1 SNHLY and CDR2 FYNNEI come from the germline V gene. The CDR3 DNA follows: TGTGCCAGCAGTGTAGGGTCAGGGCGATACGAGCAGTACTTC. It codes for CASSVGSGRYEQYF.

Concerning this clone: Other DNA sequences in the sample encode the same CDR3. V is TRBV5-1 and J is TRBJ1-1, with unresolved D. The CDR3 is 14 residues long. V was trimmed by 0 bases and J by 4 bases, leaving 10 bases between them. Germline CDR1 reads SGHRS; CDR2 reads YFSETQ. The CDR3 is CASSLVLETTEAFF. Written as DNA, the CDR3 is TGCGCCAGCAGCTTGGTCTTAGAAACCACTGAAGCTTTCTTT.

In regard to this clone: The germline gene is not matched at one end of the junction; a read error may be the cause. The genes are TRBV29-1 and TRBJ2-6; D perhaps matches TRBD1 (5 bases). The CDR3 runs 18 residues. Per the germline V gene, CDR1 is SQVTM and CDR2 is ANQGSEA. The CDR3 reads CSAENEQGSSSGANVLTF. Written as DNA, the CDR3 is TGCAGCGCTGAAAACGAGCAGGGATCGAGCTCTGGGGCCAACGTCCTGACTTTC.

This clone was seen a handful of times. CDR3 amino acids: CASSLGTGSLNTEAFF. The CDR3, as DNA: TGTGCCAGCAGCCTCGGGACAGGGAGTTTGAACACTGAAGCTTTCTTT. This chain uses TRBV4-2 with TRBJ1-1; 9 nucleotides match TRBD1. The CDR3 length is 16 residues. V lost 4 bases, J lost 0 bases, and 6 bases stayed unmatched. The germline V gene encodes CDR1 LGHNA and CDR2 YNFKEQ.

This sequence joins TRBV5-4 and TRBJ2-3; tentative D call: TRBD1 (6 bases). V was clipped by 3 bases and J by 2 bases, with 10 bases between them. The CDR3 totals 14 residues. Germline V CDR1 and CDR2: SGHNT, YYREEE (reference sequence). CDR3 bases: TGTGCCAGCAGCTCCCGGGACACCACAGATACGCAGTATTTT. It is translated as CASSSRDTTDTQYF.

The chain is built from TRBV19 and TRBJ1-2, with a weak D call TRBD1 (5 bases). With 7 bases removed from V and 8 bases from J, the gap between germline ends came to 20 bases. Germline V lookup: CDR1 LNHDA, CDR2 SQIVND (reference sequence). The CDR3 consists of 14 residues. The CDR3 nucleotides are TGTGCCAGTAATCCCCGGCAGGGAATAAGGGGCTACACCTTC. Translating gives CASNPRQGIRGYTF.

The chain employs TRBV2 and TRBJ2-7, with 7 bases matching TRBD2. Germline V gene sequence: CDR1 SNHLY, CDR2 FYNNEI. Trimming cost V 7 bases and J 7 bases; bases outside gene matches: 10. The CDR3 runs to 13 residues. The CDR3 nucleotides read TGTGCCAGCATCCCGTGGGGGGAGGGGGAGCAGTACTTC. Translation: CASIPWGEGEQYF.

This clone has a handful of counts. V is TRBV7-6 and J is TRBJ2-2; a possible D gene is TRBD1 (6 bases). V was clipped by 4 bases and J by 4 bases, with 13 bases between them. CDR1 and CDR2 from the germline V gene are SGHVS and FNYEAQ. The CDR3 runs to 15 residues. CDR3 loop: CASSSQQGITGELFF. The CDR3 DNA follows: TGTGCCAGCAGCTCCCAACAGGGAATCACCGGGGAGCTGTTTTTT.

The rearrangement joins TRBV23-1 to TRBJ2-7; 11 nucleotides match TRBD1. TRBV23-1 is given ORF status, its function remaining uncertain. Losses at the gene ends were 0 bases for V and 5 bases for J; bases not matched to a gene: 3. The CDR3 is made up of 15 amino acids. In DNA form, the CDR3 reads TGCGCCAGCAGTCAATCGGACAGGGGGCTCAACGAGCAGTACTTC. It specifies CASSQSDRGLNEQYF.

The DNA for the CDR3 is TGTGCCAGCAGCAGCGGGACAGGTAGCAATCAGCCCCAGCATTTT. This translates into CASSSGTGSNQPQHF. This chain links TRBV5-6 with TRBJ1-5, with TRBD1 matching 8 bases. This CDR3 is 15 amino acids long. The J segment lost 0 bases and the V segment lost 4 bases, leaving 3 bases of the junction unmatched. CDR1 SGHDT and CDR2 YYEEEE come from the germline V gene.